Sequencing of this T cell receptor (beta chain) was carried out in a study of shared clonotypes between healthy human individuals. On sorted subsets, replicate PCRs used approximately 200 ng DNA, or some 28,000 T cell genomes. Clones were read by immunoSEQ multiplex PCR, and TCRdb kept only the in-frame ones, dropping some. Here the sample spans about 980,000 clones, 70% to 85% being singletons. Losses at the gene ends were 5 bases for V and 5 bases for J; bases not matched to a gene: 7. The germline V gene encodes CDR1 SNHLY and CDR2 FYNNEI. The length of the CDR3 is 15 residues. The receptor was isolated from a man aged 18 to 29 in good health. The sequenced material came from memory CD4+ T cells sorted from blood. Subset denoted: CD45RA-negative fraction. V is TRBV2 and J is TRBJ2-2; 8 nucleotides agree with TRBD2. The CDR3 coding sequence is TGTGCCAGCAGTATACGGGAGGGAAGTACCGGGGAGCTGTTTTTT. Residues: CASSIREGSTGELFF. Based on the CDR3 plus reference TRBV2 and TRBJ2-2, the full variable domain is EPEVTQTPSHQVTQMGQEVILRCVPISNHLYFYWYRQILGQKVEFLVSFYNNEISEKSEIFDDQFSVERPDGSNFTLKIRSTKLEDSAMYFCASSIREGSTGELFFGEGSRLTVL.